The T cell receptor (beta chain) under discussion was sequenced for a study of CD8 T cells in ankylosing spondylitis. TCR beta libraries were made by quantitative 5'-RACE with molecular barcodes. TCRdb re-derived calls from the 5' RACE reads in MiXCR, one entry per CDR3 protein. Here the sample spans about 250,000 distinct CDR3 sequences, roughly 18% being singletons. Study-wide results and caveats: Clones linked with disease were CD8+ and fairly uncommon in the peripheral blood. Matched ankylosing spondylitis synovial fluid reportedly contained a significantly enriched population of disease-linked clones.

This CDR3 region has 14 residues. Germline V CDR1 and CDR2: SGHAT, FQNNGV. V gave up 3 bases and J gave up 5 bases, with 10 bases separating them. This clonotype appeared a few times. Its antigen remains unknown. V is TRBV11-2 and J is TRBJ2-2; D is uncertain. The sample taken for sequencing was blood, either unsorted or a sorted T cell fraction (not recorded which). The TCR originated in a male donor with ankylosing spondylitis or in good health (not recorded which). The CDR3 DNA reads as TGTGCCAGCAGCTTCCAGGATTTGACCGGGGAGCTGTTTTTT. Its protein is CASSFQDLTGELFF. Full variable domain (outside the CDR3, taken from reference TRBV11-2 and TRBJ2-2): EAGVAQSPRYKIIEKRQSVAFWCNPISGHATLYWYQQILGQGPKLLIQFQNNGVVDDSQLPKDRFSAERLKGVDSTLKIQPAKLEDSAVYLCASSFQDLTGELFFGEGSRLTVL.